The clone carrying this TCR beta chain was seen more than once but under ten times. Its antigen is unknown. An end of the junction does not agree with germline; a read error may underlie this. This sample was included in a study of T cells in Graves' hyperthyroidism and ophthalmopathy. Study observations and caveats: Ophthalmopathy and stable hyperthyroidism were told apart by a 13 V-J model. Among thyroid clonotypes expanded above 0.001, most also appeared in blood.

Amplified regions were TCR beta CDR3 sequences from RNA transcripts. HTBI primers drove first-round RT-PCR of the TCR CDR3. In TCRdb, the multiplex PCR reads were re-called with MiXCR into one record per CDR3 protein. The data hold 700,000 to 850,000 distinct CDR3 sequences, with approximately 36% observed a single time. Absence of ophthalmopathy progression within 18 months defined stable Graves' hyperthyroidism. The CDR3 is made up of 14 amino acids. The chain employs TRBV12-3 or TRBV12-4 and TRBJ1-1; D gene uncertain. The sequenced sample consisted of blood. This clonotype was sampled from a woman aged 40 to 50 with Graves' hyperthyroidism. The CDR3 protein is CASSFGDANTKAFF. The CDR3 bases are TGTGCCAGCAGTTTCGGAGACGCGAACACTAAAGCTTTCTTT.